These T cell receptor beta chains were read from a single sample in a study of T cells after yellow fever vaccination. TCRdb re-called the 5' RACE reads through MiXCR, storing one row per CDR3 protein. The sample includes about 110,000 distinct CDR3 sequences, 8.4% of them seen just once. The sequences come from CD8+ T cells sorted from PBMCs, collected 45 days after the yellow fever booster vaccination. The source of these receptors is a man between 25 and 39 years old who received the YFV17D yellow fever vaccine. The conserved cysteine and the conserved F or W are not part of the CDR3 here. Size values are once, few and many counts, or a class for expanded clones, and some rows have none.

size | J | V | CDR3
many | TRBJ2-1 | TRBV10-2 | ASSDERAYYNEQF
. | TRBJ2-6 | TRBV6-1 | ASTSSGANVLT
many | TRBJ2-1 | TRBV7-2 | ASSLVPYRASKEQF
many | TRBJ2-7 | TRBV9 | ASSVGSSSEQY
many | TRBJ2-2 | TRBV5-1 | ASSLSTGQDSF
. | TRBJ2-2 | TRBV2 | ARTSGSWINANTGELF
few | TRBJ1-3 | TRBV7-9 | ASSLDLGTAGNTIY
. | TRBJ2-3 | TRBV2 | ASSQGLDTQY
. | TRBJ2-2 | TRBV9 | ASSGGGAKTGELF
. | TRBJ1-2 | TRBV20-1 | SARDVDHYGYT
. | TRBJ2-7 | TRBV3-1 | ASSPQGEVYEQY
many | TRBJ2-6 | TRBV4-3 | ASSQDWTGYVSGANVLT
many | TRBJ2-1 | TRBV15 | ATSRVRGYNEQF
few | TRBJ2-7 | TRBV14 | ASSQVSRESSYEQY
few | TRBJ2-7 | TRBV6-2/TRBV6-3 | ASIAPERTYEQY
many | TRBJ2-1 | TRBV6-1 | AIQGVYNEQF
many | TRBJ2-1 | TRBV5-1 | ASSLETRESLAGNNEQF
many | TRBJ2-2 | TRBV7-2 | ASSPGERTGELF
many | TRBJ2-2 | TRBV12-3/TRBV12-4 | ASSTDRLYTGELF
few | TRBJ2-3 | TRBV7-9 | ASTTNWDTQY
many | TRBJ2-3 | TRBV11-2 | ASVTEPGVADTQY
. | TRBJ2-1 | TRBV7-9 | ASSLVRGDEQF
. | TRBJ1-2 | TRBV6-2/TRBV6-3 | ASSPQPLILDGYT